The entry below gives a single TCR beta chain sequence along with its context. This clonotype was recorded a few times. Its antigen is still unknown. The record has no base qualities; no much larger clone is one base away. The sample belongs to a study of T cells after yellow fever vaccination (dated by TCRdb to between 2018 and 2020). Context from the whole study: The SMART-Seq v4 Ultra Low Input RNA kit was used to prepare libraries from fractions with low cell numbers. Bulk TCR alpha and beta repertoires were sequenced longitudinally to track T-cell clones before and after primary and booster YFV17D yellow fever vaccination. Two healthy male donors made up the cohort, one aged 18 to 29 years and the other aged 30 to 40 years. Blood was collected at multiple timepoints before and after primary and secondary immunization, and bulk PBMC replicates and cell subsets were isolated. What the work shows at the level of the full study, not this receptor alone: The study included only a couple of donors, which limits how far the findings can be generalized. A small share of clonotypes was detected in both CD4 and CD8 compartments, with the overlap likely arising from convergent recombination. FACS-sorted repertoires could contain abundant contaminating clonotypes from the bulk population, so computational filtering was required. After the booster, most clones that had expanded after primary vaccination were detected again (approximately 95% of CD4 and under 90% of CD8), suggesting broad maintenance of memory. The secondary T-cell response was found to be weaker but faster than the primary response, with a peak reached on day 5 rather than on day 15.

TCR cDNA was synthesized by 5'RACE template switching, which introduced a universal primer site and unique molecular identifiers. cDNA synthesis was primed from both the TCR alpha and TCR beta constant segments. Library amplification involved two PCR steps, and the second step added sample barcodes and sequencing adapters. Sequencing of the libraries was done on either Illumina HiSeq 2500 (2x100 bp) or NovaSeq (2x150 bp). For the original study's pipeline: Demultiplexing of reads and collapsing into UMI consensus sequences were performed with MIGEC, and V(D)J alignment was carried out with MiXCR. Vaccine-responding clonotypes were identified with edgeR using replicate PBMC samples, with FDR below 0.01 and a log2 fold change above 5 up to day 15 being required. Each bulk clonotype was labeled CD4 or CD8 based on which sequenced repertoire, CD4 or CD8, contained the clonotype at higher abundance. The raw public data were reprocessed by TCRdb itself: fastp quality trimming at Q25, MiXCR clonotype calling, in-frame beta chains only. Identical CDR3 protein sequences are pooled into one entry, listed with their most common genes and DNA. V and J calls and clone size were set by TCRdb, not the authors. In all, the sample holds some 550,000 distinct CDR3 sequences, and 15% to 20% of those were seen once. Clones ranked in the top ten supply over 11% of the sample.

There are 14 amino acids in the CDR3, from cysteine to phenylalanine inclusive. Left in the record is the CDR3 DNA by itself, 42 bases read in frame from the first base. The germline V gene supplies CDR1 LGHNA and CDR2 YNFKEQ. Germline trimming amounts to 4 bases on V and 2 bases on J, with 4 as the count of junction bases outside the gene matches. The label giving this sample's treatment or condition can be read as: live attenuated yellow fever vaccine strain. At each blood-draw timepoint, two biological replicates of bulk PBMCs were collected. A standard Ficoll-Paque protocol was used to isolate PBMCs from peripheral blood. TriZol was used to extract RNA from bulk PBMCs, from CD4 and CD8 fractions, and from dextramer-positive and dextramer-negative fractions.

Recombination connected TRBV4-2 to TRBJ2-5; 7 bases in between match TRBD2. The sequences come from PBMCs, collected 15 days after the yellow fever booster vaccination. This clonotype originated in a man aged 25 to 45 who received the YFV17D yellow fever vaccine. The CDR3 in this case is CASSRGSGQETQYF. The sequenced DNA: TGTGCCAGCAGCCGTGGTAGCGGGCAAGAGACCCAGTACTTC.